One sample yielded the 32 T cell receptor beta chains listed below, sequenced in a study of CD4 T cell repertoires in COVID-19. Profiling relied on immunoSEQ multiplex PCR, and the TCRdb table lists in-frame clones only, not all of them. This table has about 75,000 clones, 83% appearing once. The source material was CD4+ T cells from peripheral blood, sampled after recovery from COVID-19. The source is a human donor who had COVID-19.

The chain recombines TRBV5-1 with TRBJ2-7, with D unresolved. V lost 2 bases and J 0 bases, leaving 6 bases between the germline ends. Germline lookup yields CDR1 SGHRS and CDR2 YFSETQ. The CDR3 contains 13 residues. The CDR3 is CASSLGNSYEQYF. The CDR3 region has the DNA TGCGCCAGCAGCTTAGGCAACTCCTACGAGCAGTACTTC.

This clone was seen a few times. This rearrangement joins TRBV27 to TRBJ2-7, with TRBD1 identical over 8 bases. With V trimmed by 6 bases and J by 4 bases, 5 bases remained unmatched. Germline loops: CDR1 MNHEY, CDR2 SMNVEV (reference sequence). The CDR3 sequence is 13 residues long. This chain's CDR3 is CASSRDRRYEQYF. CDR3 sequence (DNA): TGTGCCAGCAGCCGGGACAGGCGATACGAGCAGTACTTC.

The gene calls are TRBV10-3 and TRBJ1-2, with no clear D. The CDR3 extends over 15 amino acids. V lost 3 bases to trimming and J lost 1 base, with 12 bases between them. The germline gives CDR1 ENHRY, CDR2 SYGVKD. The CDR3 is CAISEDWANNYGYTF. The CDR3 DNA is TGTGCCATCAGTGAAGACTGGGCTAATAACTATGGCTACACCTTC.

This chain links TRBV5-1 with TRBJ1-1; D call uncertain. CDR3 length: 14 amino acids. V was cut by 0 bases and J by 5 bases, with 11 bases left in between. CDR1 SGHRS and CDR2 YFSETQ come from the germline V gene. The CDR3 protein is CASSLALVGTEAFF. CDR3 sequence (DNA): TGCGCCAGCAGCTTGGCCCTAGTGGGGACTGAAGCTTTCTTT.

V gene TRBV10-3 combines with J gene TRBJ2-7; a possible D gene is TRBD2 (6 bases). The germline V gene encodes CDR1 ENHRY and CDR2 SYGVKD. CDR3 length: 13 residues. V was clipped by 3 bases and J by 0 bases, with 6 bases between them. The CDR3: CAISDGSSYEQYF. CDR3 nucleotide sequence: TGTGCCATCAGTGACGGGAGCTCCTACGAGCAGTACTTC.

The J gene is TRBJ1-2, the V gene TRBV21-1. TRBV21-1 corresponds to a pseudogene. The CDR3 runs to 14 residues. The CDR3 DNA is TGTGCCAGCAGCAAAGCTAAGGGACGTTATGGCTACACCTTC. Amino acid sequence: CASSKAKGRYGYTF.

The V and J genes are TRBV7-6 and TRBJ2-1; D may be TRBD2 (6 bases). Germline loops: CDR1 SGHVS, CDR2 FNYEAQ. The CDR3 runs to 15 residues. V was shortened by 4 bases and J by 2 bases, with 12 bases between the two germline ends. In DNA form, the CDR3 reads TGTGCCAGCAGCTCGTACGGGGGACCCTACAATGAGCAGTTCTTC. Its translation: CASSSYGGPYNEQFF.

The chain uses TRBV9 and TRBJ2-1, with TRBD2 matching over 9 bases. The germline V gene has CDR1 SGDLS and CDR2 YYNGEE. The V segment lost 0 bases and the J segment 7 bases; nucleotides outside the gene matches: 5. CDR3 length equals 15 residues. The CDR3: CASSVGSGSPNEQFF. Here the CDR3 DNA reads TGTGCCAGCAGCGTAGGTAGCGGGAGTCCAAATGAGCAGTTCTTC.

The chain has TRBV28 and TRBJ2-1; no clear D. The V gene's germline CDR1 is MDHEN and CDR2 SYDVKM. This CDR3 comprises 11 residues. Trimming took 6 bases from V and 4 from J, leaving 4 bases between them. Here the CDR3 DNA reads TGTGCCAGCAGGGTATACAATGAGCAGTTCTTC. Translating gives CASRVYNEQFF. The variable domain in full, completed from reference TRBV28 and TRBJ2-1, reads DVKVTQSSRYLVKRTGEKVFLECVQDMDHENMFWYRQDPGLGLRLIYFSYDVKMKEKGDIPEGYSVSREKKERFSLILESASTNQTSMYLCASRVYNEQFFGPGTRLTVL.

The chain links TRBV6-5 to TRBJ1-2; 7 nucleotides match TRBD1. The V gene's germline CDR1 is MNHEY and CDR2 SVGAGI. V gave up 10 bases and J gave up 1 base; unmatched junction bases: 6. The CDR3 length is 13 residues. CDR3 DNA: TGTGCCACTCAGACAGGGAATAACTATGGCTACACCTTC. It yields the protein CATQTGNNYGYTF.

The chain carries TRBV29-1 and TRBJ2-3; tentatively, D is TRBD2 (6 bases). The CDR3 sequence is 13 residues long. V was trimmed by 4 bases and J by 1 base, leaving 9 bases between them. Germline CDR1 SQVTM, CDR2 ANQGSEA. The CDR3 bases are TGCAGCGTTGGGGGGGTCGGCACAGATACGCAGTATTTT. Its protein is CSVGGVGTDTQYF.

The V and J genes are TRBV5-1 and TRBJ1-2, with D perhaps TRBD1 (6 bases). Trimming removed 2 bases at V and 4 bases at J, with 9 bases between. The germline V gene encodes CDR1 SGHRS and CDR2 YFSETQ. There are 13 residues in the CDR3. CDR3: CASSLTGTYGYTF. The CDR3 DNA follows: TGCGCCAGCAGCTTAACAGGGACCTATGGCTACACCTTC.

This clone showed up just once. V and J are TRBV5-1 and TRBJ2-3; 7 bases are a match to TRBD1. The CDR3 consists of 16 residues. Germline values: CDR1 SGHRS, CDR2 YFSETQ. With 7 bases clipped from V and 2 bases from J, the junction kept 13 bases outside the gene matches. Here the CDR3 DNA reads TGCGCCAGCCGACCAAGGGGGCCCAACCACACAGATACGCAGTATTTT. Its translation: CASRPRGPNHTDTQYF.

This clone was detected once. V is TRBV2 and J is TRBJ1-6; D call uncertain. The CDR3 is made up of 15 amino acids. V was cut by 7 bases and J by 6 bases, with 16 bases left in between. Germline V gene lookup returns CDR1 SNHLY and CDR2 FYNNEI. The CDR3 region has the DNA TGTGCCAGCAACGCGGACCGCGGAGGTAATTCACCCCTCCACTTT. Translation: CASNADRGGNSPLHF.

The rearrangement uses TRBV12-3 or TRBV12-4 and TRBJ1-2; TRBD1 is a possible D gene (5 bases). V lost 2 bases and J 4 bases, leaving 8 bases between the germline ends. The CDR3 runs to 13 residues. CDR3 coding DNA: TGTGCCAGCAGTTTACTCAGGGTCTATGGCTACACCTTC. Its translation: CASSLLRVYGYTF.

The chain uses TRBV5-1 and TRBJ2-7, with D perhaps given as TRBD1 or TRBD2 (5 bases each). This CDR3 spans 16 amino acids. V lost 2 bases and J lost 1, with 16 bases in between. Germline CDR1 and CDR2: SGHRS and YFSETQ. Here the CDR3 DNA reads TGCGCCAGCAGCTTCGGGGCCCCCAGGGCTTCCTACGAGCAGTACTTC. Protein product: CASSFGAPRASYEQYF.

This chain uses TRBV30 with TRBJ1-2, with TRBD1 as a possible D gene (5 bases). Germline CDR1 GTSNPN, CDR2 SVGIG (reference sequence). The V end was cut by 5 bases, the J end by 8 bases, with 18 bases between. This CDR3 is 13 amino acids long. In nucleotides, the CDR3 is TGTGCCTGGTCCCCCCGGGAATGGGGCGGCTACACCTTC. Amino acids: CAWSPREWGGYTF.

V and J are TRBV5-4 and TRBJ2-7, with TRBD1 identical over 7 bases. Germline CDR1 SGHNT, CDR2 YYREEE (reference sequence). The CDR3 runs 14 residues. Trimming removed 4 bases from V and 5 bases from J; junction bases left unmatched: 9. The CDR3 here is CASSTRQGVDEQYF. DNA of the CDR3: TGTGCCAGCAGCACGAGACAGGGTGTGGACGAGCAGTACTTC.

This chain connects TRBV3-1 (or the pseudogene TRBV3-2) to TRBJ2-7; D is unclear. The germline V and J ends were trimmed by 3 bases and 3 bases, with 12 bases remaining between them. CDR3 length: 14 amino acids. Per germline, CDR1 LGHDT and CDR2 YNNKEL (reference sequence). This CDR3 is CASSHQIGLYEQYF. The CDR3 DNA follows: TGTGCCAGCAGCCATCAGATAGGCCTCTACGAGCAGTACTTC.

The chain combines TRBV29-1 with TRBJ2-1, with TRBD1 as a possible D gene (5 bases). Germline V lookup: CDR1 SQVTM, CDR2 ANQGSEA. The CDR3 is made up of 14 amino acids. Between the trimmed V and J ends, which lost 7 bases and 0 bases, there was a span of 13 bases. The CDR3 region has the DNA TGCAGCGCTGGCCGTGGGGCCTCCTACAATGAGCAGTTCTTC. Translated, it gives CSAGRGASYNEQFF.

The rearrangement links TRBV5-1 to TRBJ1-4, with D maybe TRBD1 (6 bases). V was clipped by 4 bases and J by 8 bases, with 18 bases between them. Germline CDR1 reads SGHRS; CDR2 reads YFSETQ. The CDR3 loop spans 15 amino acids. The CDR3 nucleotides are TGCGCCAGCAGCCCTGTAGGGGGGGCTGCGGAAAAACTGTTTTTT. Translating gives CASSPVGGAAEKLFF. The whole variable domain, remainder taken from reference TRBV5-1 and TRBJ1-4, is KAGVTQTPRYLIKTRGQQVTLSCSPISGHRSVSWYQQTPGQGLQFLFEYFSETQRNKGNFPGRFSGRQFSNSRSEMNVSTLELGDSALYLCASSPVGGAAEKLFFGSGTQLSVL.

The chain is built from TRBV13 and TRBJ2-5; D possibly corresponds to TRBD2 (5 bases). The V gene lost 7 bases and the J gene lost 0 bases, with 15 bases spanning the gap. CDR1 and CDR2 from the germline V gene are PRHDT and FYEKMQ (reference sequence). The CDR3 is 15 amino acids. The CDR3 DNA is TGTGCCAGCACCTTTACCGACTATCACCAAGAGACCCAGTACTTC. Translation: CASTFTDYHQETQYF.

CDR3: CASRGLGGGYNEKLFF. The CDR3 nucleotides read TGTGCCAGCAGGGGACTAGGAGGGGGCTACAATGAAAAACTGTTTTTT. The chain links TRBV2 to TRBJ1-4, with 7 bases lining up with TRBD1. Trimming cost V 6 bases and J 5 bases; bases outside gene matches: 12. CDR3 length: 16 amino acids. CDR1 SNHLY and CDR2 FYNNEI come from the germline V gene. The full variable domain, its missing parts supplied by reference TRBV2 and TRBJ1-4, is EPEVTQTPSHQVTQMGQEVILRCVPISNHLYFYWYRQILGQKVEFLVSFYNNEISEKSEIFDDQFSVERPDGSNFTLKIRSTKLEDSAMYFCASRGLGGGYNEKLFFGSGTQLSVL.

The CDR3 region has the DNA TGTGCCAGCAGACAAAATTCCGGGACTACCCCGGATACGCAGTATTTT. It encodes CASRQNSGTTPDTQYF. The chain is built from TRBV7-9 and TRBJ2-3, with 7 bases identical to TRBD2. Germline V CDR1 and CDR2: SEHNR, FQNEAQ (reference sequence). V was pared by 6 bases and J by 6 bases, with 15 bases of the junction left unmatched. The CDR3 has 16 residues. The variable domain in full, with the rest retrieved from reference TRBV7-9 and TRBJ2-3, is DTGVSQNPRHKITKRGQNVTFRCDPISEHNRLYWYRQTLGQGPEFLTYFQNEAQLEKSRLLSDRFSAERPKGSFSTLEIQRTEQGDSAMYLCASRQNSGTTPDTQYFGPGTRLTVL.

To note about this clone: At one boundary the junction diverges from the germline segment, which might be a read error. This chain connects TRBV5-6 to TRBJ1-3, with unresolved D. CDR1 SGHDT and CDR2 YYEEEE come from the germline V gene. This CDR3 has 14 amino acids. CDR3 loop: CASSSINYSRLTDF. CDR3 sequence (DNA): TGTGCCAGCAGCTCGATAAACTACAGCCGGTTAACGGATTTT.

The chain uses TRBV10-2 and TRBJ1-5; 9 positions match TRBD1. This CDR3 spans 12 amino acids. Trimming removed 8 bases from V and 6 bases from J; junction bases left unmatched: 2. From germline, CDR1 is WSHSY and CDR2 SAAADI. In DNA form, the CDR3 reads TGCGCCAGCGGGGACAGGGCTCAGCCCCAGCATTTT. Protein sequence: CASGDRAQPQHF.

This chain links TRBV6-1 with TRBJ2-2; D unresolved. The V end was cut by 2 bases, the J end by 5 bases, with 3 bases between. CDR1 is MNHNS, CDR2 SASEGT, per germline. This CDR3 contains 12 residues. The CDR3 loop reads CASSEPTGELFF. In DNA form, the CDR3 reads TGTGCCAGCAGTGAACCGACCGGGGAGCTGTTTTTT.

The chain carries TRBV4-2 and TRBJ1-4; D unresolved. The CDR3 extends over 17 amino acids. Per the germline V gene, CDR1 is LGHNA and CDR2 is YNFKEQ. V was shortened by 1 base and J by 0 bases, with 12 bases between the two germline ends. The CDR3 DNA follows: TGTGCCAGCAGCCAAGGCGCTACAAGGACAACTAATGAAAAACTGTTTTTT. Its protein product is CASSQGATRTTNEKLFF.

The J gene is TRBJ1-2, the V gene TRBV28; D call uncertain. There are 12 residues in the CDR3. Trimming left V 7 bases short and J 4 bases short, with 10 bases between. The V gene's germline CDR1 is MDHEN and CDR2 SYDVKM. CDR3 coding DNA: TGTGCCAGCAATTCCGAGGTCTATGGCTACACCTTC. Amino acids: CASNSEVYGYTF.

V is TRBV7-9 and J is TRBJ1-1, with D possibly being TRBD1 (6 bases). This CDR3 comprises 15 residues. V was pared by 5 bases and J by 2 bases, with 15 bases between. CDR1 is SEHNR, CDR2 FQNEAQ, per germline (reference sequence). CDR3 nucleotides: TGTGCCAGCAGCCAGGGGAGGGGGATCAACACTGAAGCTTTCTTT. Its protein is CASSQGRGINTEAFF. Combining the CDR3 with reference TRBV7-9 and TRBJ1-1 gives the whole variable domain DTGVSQNPRHKITKRGQNVTFRCDPISEHNRLYWYRQTLGQGPEFLTYFQNEAQLEKSRLLSDRFSAERPKGSFSTLEIQRTEQGDSAMYLCASSQGRGINTEAFFGQGTRLTVV.

V is TRBV28 and J is TRBJ2-7; TRBD1 might be the D (5 bases). V lost 1 base, J lost 8 bases, and 9 bases lay in between. CDR3 length equals 12 residues. The V gene's germline CDR1 is MDHEN and CDR2 SYDVKM. CDR3 sequence: CASSLSAGKQYF. CDR3 DNA sequence: TGTGCCAGCAGTTTATCGGCAGGGAAGCAGTACTTC.

The chain carries TRBV15 and TRBJ1-2; D is undetermined. V shed 4 bases and J shed 0 bases, with 12 bases lying between them. CDR1 is LNHNV, CDR2 YYDKDF, per germline (reference sequence). CDR3 size: 15 residues. For the CDR3, the DNA is TGTGCCACCAGCATTGGTCCGGGTTCTAACTATGGCTACACCTTC. As protein: CATSIGPGSNYGYTF.